This T cell receptor beta chain was sequenced during a study of a mutant IDH1 vaccine in newly diagnosed glioma. Turning to the study itself: Visit V12 was at week 35; visit V13 was at week 47.

As regards this clone: Its specificity is unknown.

Time point specified: week 35, safety follow-up. Each dose delivered 300 ug of mutant IDH1 20-mer peptide subcutaneously with imiquimod. Profiled with immunoSEQ multiplex PCR; TCRdb holds only in-frame clones, not every one. Of tens of thousands of clones listed, 84% were seen once; the top ten hold about 4%. J gave up 8 bases and V 6 bases, and 11 bases lay outside the gene matches. This CDR3 contains 14 residues. Germline CDR1 MGHRA, CDR2 YSYEKL. This sequence originates from a woman between 18 and 30 years old with glioma. The specimen was PBMCs, collected from a glioma patient whose treatment included an IDH1 peptide vaccine. The genes are TRBV4-1 and TRBJ1-2; 8 positions match TRBD1. CDR3 sequence (DNA): TGCGCCAGCAGTCCCTCGGACAGGGTGATCGGCTACACCTTC. This translates into CASSPSDRVIGYTF.